The 5 T cell receptor beta chains below come from one sample, sequenced in a study of blood T cell repertoires in COVID-19. Using immunoSEQ multiplex PCR, the repertoire was profiled, and TCRdb retains in-frame clones only, with some absent. The repertoire holds 40,000 or so clones, with 65% to 90% as singletons. Sequenced input: peripheral blood. The receptors come from a man aged 35 to 55 with active COVID-19.

The chain has TRBV30 and TRBJ1-5; no firm D call. V was cut by 1 base and J by 2 bases, with 15 bases left in between. CDR3 length: 16 residues. Germline loops: CDR1 GTSNPN, CDR2 SVGIG (reference sequence). The CDR3 DNA follows: TGTGCCTGGAGTGGCTATGTTGGGCTTGGCAATCAGCCCCAGCATTTT. Its protein product is CAWSGYVGLGNQPQHF. Supplemented by reference TRBV30 and TRBJ1-5, the full variable domain reads SQTIHQWPATLVQPVGSPLSLECTVEGTSNPNLYWYRQAAGRGLQLLFYSVGIGQISSEVPQNLSASRPQDRQFILSSKKLLLSDSGFYLCAWSGYVGLGNQPQHFGDGTRLSIL.

CDR3 coding DNA: TGTGCCAGCAATGAGGACAGGGGCTATGGCTACACCTTC. Translated, it gives CASNEDRGYGYTF. The rearrangement joins TRBV2 to TRBJ1-2; TRBD1 aligns across 9 bases. The V gene end was trimmed by 7 bases and the J gene end by 4 bases; junction bases not matched to a gene: 4. CDR1 is SNHLY, CDR2 FYNNEI, per germline. The CDR3 consists of 13 residues.

The J gene is TRBJ2-5, the V gene TRBV9; 8 bases align to TRBD1. CDR1 and CDR2 from the germline V gene are SGDLS and YYNGEE. V trimming: 0 bases; J trimming: 4 bases; junction bases outside the gene matches: 2. This CDR3 is 14 amino acids long. In DNA, the CDR3 is TGTGCCAGCAGCGTAGGCAGGGGGCTAGAGACCCAGTACTTC. It codes for CASSVGRGLETQYF.

This clone has just one count. The chain employs TRBV5-1 and TRBJ1-1; 9 positions match TRBD1. The CDR3 length is 13 residues. Looked up from germline, CDR1 is SGHRS and CDR2 is YFSETQ. With V trimmed by 4 bases and J by 8 bases, 6 bases remained unmatched. This CDR3 reads CASSATTGGEAFF. The CDR3 DNA sequence: TGCGCCAGCAGCGCCACCACAGGGGGCGAAGCTTTCTTT.

This clone was seen just once. The gene calls are TRBV30 and TRBJ2-2; 11 bases line up with TRBD2. The CDR3 is 16 amino acids. The germline CDR1 and CDR2 sequences are GTSNPN and SVGIG (reference sequence). V dropped 3 bases and J dropped 4; count of bases not matched to a gene: 7. The CDR3 DNA reads TGTGCCTGGAGGGAGACTAGCGGGACGGTCACCGGGGAGCTGTTTTTT. It translates to CAWRETSGTVTGELFF.